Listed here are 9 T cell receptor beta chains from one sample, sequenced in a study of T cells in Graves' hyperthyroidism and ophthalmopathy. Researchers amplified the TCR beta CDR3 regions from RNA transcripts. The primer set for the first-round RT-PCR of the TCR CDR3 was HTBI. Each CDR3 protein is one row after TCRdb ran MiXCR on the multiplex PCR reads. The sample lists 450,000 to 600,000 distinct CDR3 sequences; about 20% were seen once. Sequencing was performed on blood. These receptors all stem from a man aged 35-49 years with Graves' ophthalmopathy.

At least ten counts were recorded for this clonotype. The CDR3, as DNA: TGTGCCAGCAGGCAGGACAGTTATAATTCACCCCTCCACTTT. Its protein is CASRQDSYNSPLHF. The chain links TRBV2 to TRBJ1-6, with D possibly TRBD1 on 6 matching bases. Trimming cost V 6 bases and J 4 bases, with 10 bases left between them. The CDR3 loop spans 14 amino acids. Per germline, CDR1 SNHLY and CDR2 FYNNEI.

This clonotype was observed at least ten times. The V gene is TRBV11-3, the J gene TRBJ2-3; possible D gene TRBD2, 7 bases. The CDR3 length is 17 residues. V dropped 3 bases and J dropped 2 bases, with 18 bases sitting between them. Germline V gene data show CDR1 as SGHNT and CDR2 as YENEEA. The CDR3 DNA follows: TGTGCCAGCAGCTTGCGTAGCGGGCACAGGGACACAGATACGCAGTATTTT. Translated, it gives CASSLRSGHRDTDTQYF.

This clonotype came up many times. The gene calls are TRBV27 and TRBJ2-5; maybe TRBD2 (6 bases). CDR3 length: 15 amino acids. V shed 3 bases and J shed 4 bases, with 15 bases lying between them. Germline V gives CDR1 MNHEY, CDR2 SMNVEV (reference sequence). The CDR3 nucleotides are TGTGCCAGCAGTTTTAGCGGCGGGGCGGGAGAGACCCAGTACTTC. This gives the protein CASSFSGGAGETQYF.

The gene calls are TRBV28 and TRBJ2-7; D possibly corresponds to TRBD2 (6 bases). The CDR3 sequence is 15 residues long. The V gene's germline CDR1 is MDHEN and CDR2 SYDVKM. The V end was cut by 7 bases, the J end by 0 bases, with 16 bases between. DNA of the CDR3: TGTGCCAGCACACGTCCGGGACTCCTCTCCTACGAGCAGTACTTC. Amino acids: CASTRPGLLSYEQYF. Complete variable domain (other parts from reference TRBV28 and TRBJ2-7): DVKVTQSSRYLVKRTGEKVFLECVQDMDHENMFWYRQDPGLGLRLIYFSYDVKMKEKGDIPEGYSVSREKKERFSLILESASTNQTSMYLCASTRPGLLSYEQYFGPGTRLTVT.

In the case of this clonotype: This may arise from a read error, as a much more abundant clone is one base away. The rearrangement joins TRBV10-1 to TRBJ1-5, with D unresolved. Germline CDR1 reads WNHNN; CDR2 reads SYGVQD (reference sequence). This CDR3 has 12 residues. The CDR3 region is CASSEDNRPQHF. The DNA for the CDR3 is TGCGCCAGCAGTGAGGACAATCGGCCCCAGCATTTT.

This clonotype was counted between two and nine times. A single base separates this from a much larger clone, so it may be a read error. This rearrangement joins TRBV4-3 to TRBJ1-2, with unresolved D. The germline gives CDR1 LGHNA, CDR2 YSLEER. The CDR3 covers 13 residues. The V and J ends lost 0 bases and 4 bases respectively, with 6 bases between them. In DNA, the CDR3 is TGCGCCAGCAGCCAAGATTGGGTCTATGGCTACACCTTC. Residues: CASSQDWVYGYTF.

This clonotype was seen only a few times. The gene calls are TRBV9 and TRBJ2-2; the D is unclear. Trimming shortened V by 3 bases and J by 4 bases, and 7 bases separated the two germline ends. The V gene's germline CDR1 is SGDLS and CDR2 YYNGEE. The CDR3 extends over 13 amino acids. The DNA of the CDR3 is TGTGCCAGCAGCGGGGGTGCCACCGGGGAGCTGTTTTTT. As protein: CASSGGATGELFF.

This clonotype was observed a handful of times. The CDR3 coding sequence is TGTGCCAGCAGCTTATCTGGCGCGGGTGCCTACGAGCAGTACTTC. It specifies CASSLSGAGAYEQYF. The V gene is TRBV7-3, the J gene TRBJ2-7, with D tentatively TRBD2 (5 bases). Germline CDR1 is SGHTA and CDR2 is FQGTGA. Trimming removed 2 bases from V and 2 bases from J, with 13 bases in between. CDR3 length: 15 residues.

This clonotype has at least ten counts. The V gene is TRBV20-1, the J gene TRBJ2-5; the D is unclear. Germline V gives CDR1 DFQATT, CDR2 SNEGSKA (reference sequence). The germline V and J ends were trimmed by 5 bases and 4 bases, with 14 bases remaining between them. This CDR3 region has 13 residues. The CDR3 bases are TGCAGTGCTCCCGGTGAGAGAGGAGAGACCCAGTACTTC. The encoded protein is CSAPGERGETQYF.